The clone carrying this T cell receptor beta chain was found a few times. As yet, its antigen is unknown. This specimen belongs to a study of T cell repertoires in cytomegalovirus infection. Via MiXCR, TCRdb re-called the reads, giving one row per CDR3 protein. The sample carries roughly 720,000 distinct CDR3 sequences, roughly 35% recorded once. Points from the study as a whole: HLA-C-restricted TCR beta clonotypes specific for CMV led the ex vivo response.

The CDR3 runs to 14 residues. The junction had 6 bases not matched to a gene; V was cut back by 3 bases and J by 9 bases. The chain couples TRBV12-3 or TRBV12-4 to TRBJ1-5, with TRBD1 matching 9 bases. This clonotype was sampled from a human donor in good health (CMV status not recorded). Some clones in this sample may be carry-over from other donors' samples. Sequencing was performed on PBMCs. CDR3 nucleotides: TGTGCCAGCAGTTTGGGACAGGGTCCTCGGCCCCAGCATTTT. Amino acid sequence: CASSLGQGPRPQHF.